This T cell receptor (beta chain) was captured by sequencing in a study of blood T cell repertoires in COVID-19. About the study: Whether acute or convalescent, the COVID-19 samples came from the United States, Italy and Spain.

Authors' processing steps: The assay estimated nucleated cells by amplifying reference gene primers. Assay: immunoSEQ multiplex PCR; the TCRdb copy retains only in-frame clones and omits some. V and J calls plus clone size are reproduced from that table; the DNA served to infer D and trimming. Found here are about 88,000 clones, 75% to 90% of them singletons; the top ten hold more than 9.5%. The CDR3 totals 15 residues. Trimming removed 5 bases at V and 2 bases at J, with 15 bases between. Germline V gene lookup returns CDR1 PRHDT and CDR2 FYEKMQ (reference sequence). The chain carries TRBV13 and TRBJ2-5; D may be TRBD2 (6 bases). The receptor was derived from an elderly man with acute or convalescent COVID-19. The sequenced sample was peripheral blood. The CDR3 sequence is CASSPRDSLQETQYF. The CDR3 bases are TGTGCCAGCAGCCCTCGGGACTCCCTACAAGAGACCCAGTACTTC.